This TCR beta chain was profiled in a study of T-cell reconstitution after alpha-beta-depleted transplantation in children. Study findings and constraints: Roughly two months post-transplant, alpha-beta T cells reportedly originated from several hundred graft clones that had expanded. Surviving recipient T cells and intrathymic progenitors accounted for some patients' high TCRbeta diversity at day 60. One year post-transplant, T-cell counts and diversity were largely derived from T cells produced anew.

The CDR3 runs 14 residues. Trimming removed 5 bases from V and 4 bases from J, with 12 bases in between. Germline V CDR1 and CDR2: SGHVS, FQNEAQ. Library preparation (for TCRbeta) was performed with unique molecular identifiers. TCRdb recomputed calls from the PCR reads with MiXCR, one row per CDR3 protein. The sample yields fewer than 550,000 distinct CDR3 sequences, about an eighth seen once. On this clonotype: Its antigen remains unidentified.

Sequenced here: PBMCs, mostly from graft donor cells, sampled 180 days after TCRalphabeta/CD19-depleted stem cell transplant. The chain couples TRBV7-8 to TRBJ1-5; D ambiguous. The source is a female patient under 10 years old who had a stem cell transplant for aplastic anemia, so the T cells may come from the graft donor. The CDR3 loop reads CASSPRAVNQPQHF. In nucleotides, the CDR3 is TGTGCCAGCAGCCCAAGGGCAGTGAATCAGCCCCAGCATTTT. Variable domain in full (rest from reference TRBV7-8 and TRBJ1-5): GAGVSQSPRYKVAKRGQDVALRCDPISGHVSLFWYQQALGQGPEFLTYFQNEAQLDKSGLPSDRFFAERPEGSVSTLKIQRTQQEDSAVYLCASSPRAVNQPQHFGDGTRLSIL.